There are a few counts of the clone carrying this T cell receptor beta chain. Its antigen is not known. The sample belongs to a study of blood T cells in healthy people across ages. Overall study context: About one barcoded beta molecule was captured per two T cells (by template switching). Findings and caveats of the study: Calculation of diversity from one million T cells yielded estimates considered to be underestimates.

Germline V CDR1 and CDR2: DFQATT, SNEGSKA (reference sequence). Trimming removed 6 bases at V and 4 bases at J, with 16 bases between. CDR3 length: 14 amino acids. A J-beta primer mix and a sample-barcoded 5' primer were used in a second PCR of roughly 6 to 12 cycles. Every cDNA molecule carried a tag from a template-switch adaptor bearing 12 random nucleotides. TCRdb itself ran the 5' RACE reads through MiXCR, one entry per CDR3 protein. The sample contains roughly 1.9 million distinct CDR3 sequences, about two fifths of which appear only once. Each donor supplied ten milliliters of peripheral blood.

This chain uses TRBV20-1 with TRBJ2-1; D call uncertain. Sequenced material: blood. This clonotype originated in a human donor in good health. The CDR3 nucleotides are TGCAGTGCAGAGACCAGCTTGGGGTACAATGAGCAGTTCTTC. This gives the protein CSAETSLGYNEQFF.